The 11 T cell receptor beta chains reported below all come from one sample, sequenced in a study of blood T cell repertoires in COVID-19. Repertoires were generated with immunoSEQ multiplex PCR, while TCRdb's copy carries only in-frame clones and drops some. The sample carries some 110,000 clones, 87% recorded once. The sample was peripheral blood. These receptors all come from a human donor in a cohort sampled during active COVID-19.

The rearrangement links TRBV15 to TRBJ2-5, with D maybe TRBD1 (6 bases). Trimming took off 4 bases at V and 1 base at J, with 10 bases between the two ends. The CDR3 is 14 amino acids. Germline V gene lookup returns CDR1 LNHNV and CDR2 YYDKDF (reference sequence). The DNA for the CDR3 is TGTGCCACCAGCACCCGGGACACCCAAGAGACCCAGTACTTC. This translates into CATSTRDTQETQYF.

The J gene is TRBJ2-2, the V gene TRBV3-1 (or the pseudogene TRBV3-2); 7 bases are a match to TRBD1. The CDR3 consists of 16 residues. V lost 4 bases and J lost 2; bases outside the gene matches: 7. The germline CDR1 and CDR2 sequences are LGHDT and YNNKEL (reference sequence). In DNA form, the CDR3 reads TGTGCCAGCAGCCCGAGGACAGGATCAAACACCGGGGAGCTGTTTTTT. Translated: CASSPRTGSNTGELFF.

The chain employs TRBV5-4 and TRBJ1-2; D not certain. Per germline, CDR1 SGHNT and CDR2 YYREEE (reference sequence). The CDR3 extends over 13 amino acids. V gave up 4 bases and J gave up 4 bases, with 11 bases separating them. This CDR3 reads CASSIQNPYGYTF. Here the CDR3 DNA reads TGTGCCAGCAGCATACAGAACCCCTATGGCTACACCTTC.

This chain joins TRBV19 and TRBJ1-5, with 10 bases identical to TRBD1. V lost 6 bases, J lost 6 bases, and 11 bases stayed unmatched. The CDR3 has 16 residues. Germline-derived CDR1 and CDR2 are LNHDA and SQIVND (reference sequence). The CDR3 nucleotides are TGTGCCAGTAGCCAACCTGGACAGGGGGGCGGTCAGCCCCAGCATTTT. It yields the protein CASSQPGQGGGQPQHF.

J is TRBJ2-7 and V is TRBV3-1 (or the pseudogene TRBV3-2), with TRBD1 matching 7 bases. With V trimmed by 3 bases and J by 4 bases, 6 bases remained unmatched. Germline assignment: CDR1 LGHDT and CDR2 YNNKEL (reference sequence). The CDR3 covers 14 residues. The CDR3 loop reads CASSQVRDSYEQYF. CDR3 sequence (DNA): TGTGCCAGCAGCCAGGTACGGGACAGTTACGAGCAGTACTTC.

This chain connects TRBV18 to TRBJ2-3; no clear D. In germline, CDR1 is KGHSH, CDR2 LQKENI. With 3 bases removed from V and 3 bases from J, the gap between germline ends came to 7 bases. The CDR3 runs to 13 residues. In DNA form, the CDR3 reads TGTGCCAGCTCACCGCGCGGTACAGATACGCAGTATTTT. Translating gives CASSPRGTDTQYF. The entire variable domain, with the rest obtained from reference TRBV18 and TRBJ2-3, is as follows: NAGVMQNPRHLVRRRGQEARLRCSPMKGHSHVYWYRQLPEEGLKFMVYLQKENIIDESGMPKERFSAEFPKEGPSILRIQQVVRGDSAAYFCASSPRGTDTQYFGPGTRLTVL.

This chain links TRBV30 with TRBJ2-5, with D perhaps TRBD2 (6 bases). CDR3 length equals 12 residues. Per germline, CDR1 GTSNPN and CDR2 SVGIG (reference sequence). Trimming pared 3 bases from V and 7 bases from J, leaving 12 bases between. The CDR3 loop is CAWREGSATQYF. The CDR3 DNA sequence: TGTGCCTGGAGGGAGGGATCGGCGACCCAGTACTTC.

This rearrangement joins TRBV28 to TRBJ2-1; 7 positions agree with TRBD1. Germline CDR1 and CDR2: MDHEN and SYDVKM. This CDR3 comprises 16 residues. The trim removed 9 bases at V and 4 bases at J, leaving 15 bases unmatched. DNA of the CDR3: TGTGCCAGTCCCAAAACCGGGACAGATAATTACAATGAGCAGTTCTTC. Translation: CASPKTGTDNYNEQFF.

This clone was seen only once. The V call is TRBV19, the J call TRBJ1-5; tentatively, D is TRBD1 (5 bases). The CDR3 covers 17 residues. The germline V and J ends were trimmed by 3 bases and 0 bases, with 15 bases remaining between them. Germline V gene sequence: CDR1 LNHDA, CDR2 SQIVND (reference sequence). The DNA for the CDR3 is TGTGCCAGTAGTATCACTGCAGGGAGGTTTAGCAATCAGCCCCAGCATTTT. Its protein product is CASSITAGRFSNQPQHF. Variable domain in full (rest from reference TRBV19 and TRBJ1-5): DGGITQSPKYLFRKEGQNVTLSCEQNLNHDAMYWYRQDPGQGLRLIYYSQIVNDFQKGDIAEGYSVSREKKESFPLTVTSAQKNPTAFYLCASSITAGRFSNQPQHFGDGTRLSIL.

This chain joins TRBV7-2 and TRBJ2-1, with D tentatively TRBD2 (5 bases). The V end was cut by 3 bases, the J end by 2 bases, with 11 bases between. Germline V CDR1 and CDR2: SGHTA, FQGNSA. The CDR3 length is 15 residues. The chain's CDR3 is CASSLAGGAYNEQFF. Written as DNA, the CDR3 is TGTGCCAGCAGCTTGGCAGGAGGTGCCTACAATGAGCAGTTCTTC.

V and J are TRBV19 and TRBJ2-1, with a tentative D call TRBD1 (5 bases). This CDR3 contains 15 residues. Germline V CDR1 and CDR2: LNHDA, SQIVND (reference sequence). V was pared by 1 base and J by 2 bases, with 9 bases between. The CDR3 protein is CASSIGTSPYNEQFF. The CDR3 DNA follows: TGTGCCAGTAGTATAGGGACAAGTCCCTACAATGAGCAGTTCTTC.